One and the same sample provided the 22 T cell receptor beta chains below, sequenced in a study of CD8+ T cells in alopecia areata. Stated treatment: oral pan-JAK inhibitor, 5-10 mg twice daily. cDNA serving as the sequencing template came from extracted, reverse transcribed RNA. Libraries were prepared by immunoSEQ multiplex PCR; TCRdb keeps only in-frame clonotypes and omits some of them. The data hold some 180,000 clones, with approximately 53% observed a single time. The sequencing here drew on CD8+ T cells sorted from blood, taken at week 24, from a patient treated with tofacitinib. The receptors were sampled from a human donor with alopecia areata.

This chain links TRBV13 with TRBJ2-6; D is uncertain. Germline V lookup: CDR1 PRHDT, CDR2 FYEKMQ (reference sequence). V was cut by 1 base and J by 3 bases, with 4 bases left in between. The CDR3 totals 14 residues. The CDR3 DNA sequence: TGTGCCAGCAGCTTAGTTCTTGGGGCCAACGTCCTGACTTTC. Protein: CASSLVLGANVLTF. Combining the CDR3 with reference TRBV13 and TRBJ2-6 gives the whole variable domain AAGVIQSPRHLIKEKRETATLKCYPIPRHDTVYWYQQGPGQDPQFLISFYEKMQSDKGSIPDRFSAQQFSDYHSELNMSSLELGDSALYFCASSLVLGANVLTFGAGSRLTVL.

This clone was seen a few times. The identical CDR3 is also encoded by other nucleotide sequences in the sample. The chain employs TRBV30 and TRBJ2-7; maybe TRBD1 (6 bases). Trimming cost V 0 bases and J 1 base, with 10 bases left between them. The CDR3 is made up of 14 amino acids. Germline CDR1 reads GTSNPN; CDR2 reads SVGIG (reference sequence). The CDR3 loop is CAWSVGAGSYEQYF. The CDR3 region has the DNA TGTGCCTGGAGTGTGGGGGCCGGTTCCTACGAGCAGTACTTC. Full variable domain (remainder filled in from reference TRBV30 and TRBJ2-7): SQTIHQWPATLVQPVGSPLSLECTVEGTSNPNLYWYRQAAGRGLQLLFYSVGIGQISSEVPQNLSASRPQDRQFILSSKKLLLSDSGFYLCAWSVGAGSYEQYFGPGTRLTVT.

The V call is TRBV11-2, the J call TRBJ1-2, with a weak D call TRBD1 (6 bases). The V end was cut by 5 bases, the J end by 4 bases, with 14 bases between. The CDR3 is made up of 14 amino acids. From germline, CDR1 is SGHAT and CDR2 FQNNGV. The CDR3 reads CASSQSGGRYGYTF. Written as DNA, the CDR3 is TGTGCCAGCAGCCAATCCGGGGGCCGCTATGGCTACACCTTC. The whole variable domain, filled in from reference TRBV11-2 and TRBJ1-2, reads EAGVAQSPRYKIIEKRQSVAFWCNPISGHATLYWYQQILGQGPKLLIQFQNNGVVDDSQLPKDRFSAERLKGVDSTLKIQPAKLEDSAVYLCASSQSGGRYGYTFGSGTRLTVV.

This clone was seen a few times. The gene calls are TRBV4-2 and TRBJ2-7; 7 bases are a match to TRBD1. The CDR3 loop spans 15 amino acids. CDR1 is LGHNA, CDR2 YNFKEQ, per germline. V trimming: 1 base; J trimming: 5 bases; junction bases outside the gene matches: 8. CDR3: CASSQGNRGEDEQYF. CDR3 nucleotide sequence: TGTGCCAGCAGCCAAGGTAACAGGGGCGAAGACGAGCAGTACTTC.

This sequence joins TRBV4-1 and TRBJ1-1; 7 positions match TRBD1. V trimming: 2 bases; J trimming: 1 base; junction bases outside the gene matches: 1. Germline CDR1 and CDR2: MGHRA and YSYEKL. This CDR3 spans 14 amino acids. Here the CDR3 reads CASSQQGGNTEAFF. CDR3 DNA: TGCGCCAGCAGCCAACAGGGGGGGAACACTGAAGCTTTCTTT.

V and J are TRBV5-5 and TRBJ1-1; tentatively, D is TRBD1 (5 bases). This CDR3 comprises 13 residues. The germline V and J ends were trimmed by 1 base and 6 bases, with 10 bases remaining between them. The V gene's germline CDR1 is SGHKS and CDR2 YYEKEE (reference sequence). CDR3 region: CASSLLVRAEAFF. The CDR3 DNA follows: TGTGCCAGCAGCTTGCTCGTCAGGGCTGAAGCTTTCTTT.

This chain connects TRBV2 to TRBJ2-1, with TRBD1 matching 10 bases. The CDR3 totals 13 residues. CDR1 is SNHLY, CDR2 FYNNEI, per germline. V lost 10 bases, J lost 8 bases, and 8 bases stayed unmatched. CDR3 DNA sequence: TGTGCCATCCGGGACAGGGGAGGCGATGAGCAGTTCTTC. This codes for CAIRDRGGDEQFF. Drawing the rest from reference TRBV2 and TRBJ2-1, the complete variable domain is EPEVTQTPSHQVTQMGQEVILRCVPISNHLYFYWYRQILGQKVEFLVSFYNNEISEKSEIFDDQFSVERPDGSNFTLKIRSTKLEDSAMYFCAIRDRGGDEQFFGPGTRLTVL.

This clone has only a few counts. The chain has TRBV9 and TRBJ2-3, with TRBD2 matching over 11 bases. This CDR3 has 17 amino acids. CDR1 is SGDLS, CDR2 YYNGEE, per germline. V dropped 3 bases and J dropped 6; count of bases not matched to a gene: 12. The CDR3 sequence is CASSGTTSGAPRDTQYF. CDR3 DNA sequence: TGTGCCAGCAGCGGAACGACTAGCGGGGCCCCGCGTGATACGCAGTATTTT.

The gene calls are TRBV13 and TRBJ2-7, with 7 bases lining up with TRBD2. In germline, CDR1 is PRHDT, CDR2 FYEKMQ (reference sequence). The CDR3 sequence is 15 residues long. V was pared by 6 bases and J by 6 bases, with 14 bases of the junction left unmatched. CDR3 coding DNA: TGTGCCAGCAGTTCCGCCGGGGGGAAGAGTTTCGAGCAGTACTTC. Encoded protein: CASSSAGGKSFEQYF.

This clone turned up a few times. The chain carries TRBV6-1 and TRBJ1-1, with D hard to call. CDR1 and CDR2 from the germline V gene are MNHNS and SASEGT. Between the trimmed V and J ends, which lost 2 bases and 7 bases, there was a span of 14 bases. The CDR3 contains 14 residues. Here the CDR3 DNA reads TGTGCCAGCAGTGAACTGAGGGAGCGAGTTGAAGCTTTCTTT. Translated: CASSELRERVEAFF.

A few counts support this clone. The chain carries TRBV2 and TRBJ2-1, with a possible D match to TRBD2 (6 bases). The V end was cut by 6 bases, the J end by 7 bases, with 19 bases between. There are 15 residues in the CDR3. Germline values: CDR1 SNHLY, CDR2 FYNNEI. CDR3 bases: TGTGCCAGCAGGTCCCCCGGGACTGTGAGGAATGAGCAGTTCTTC. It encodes CASRSPGTVRNEQFF.

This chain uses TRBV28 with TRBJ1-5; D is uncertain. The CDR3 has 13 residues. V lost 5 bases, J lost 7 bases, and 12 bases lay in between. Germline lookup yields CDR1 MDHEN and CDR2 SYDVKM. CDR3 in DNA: TGTGCCAGCAGTCACTATATAGGGCAGCCCCAGCATTTT. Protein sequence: CASSHYIGQPQHF.

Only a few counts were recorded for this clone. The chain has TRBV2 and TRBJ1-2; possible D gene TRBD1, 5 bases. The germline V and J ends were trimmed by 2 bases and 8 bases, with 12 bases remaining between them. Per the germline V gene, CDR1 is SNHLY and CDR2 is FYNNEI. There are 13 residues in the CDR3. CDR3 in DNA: TGTGCCAGCAGTGAAATAGCGAGGGACGGCTACACCTTC. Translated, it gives CASSEIARDGYTF. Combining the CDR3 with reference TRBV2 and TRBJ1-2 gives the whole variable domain EPEVTQTPSHQVTQMGQEVILRCVPISNHLYFYWYRQILGQKVEFLVSFYNNEISEKSEIFDDQFSVERPDGSNFTLKIRSTKLEDSAMYFCASSEIARDGYTFGSGTRLTVV.

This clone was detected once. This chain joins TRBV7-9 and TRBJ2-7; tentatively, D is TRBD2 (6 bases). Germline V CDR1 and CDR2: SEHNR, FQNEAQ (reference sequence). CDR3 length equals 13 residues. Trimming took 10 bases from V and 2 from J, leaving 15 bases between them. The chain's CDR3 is CATSGGITYEQYF. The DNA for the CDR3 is TGTGCCACCTCTGGAGGGATAACCTACGAGCAGTACTTC. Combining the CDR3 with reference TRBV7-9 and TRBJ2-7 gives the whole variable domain DTGVSQNPRHKITKRGQNVTFRCDPISEHNRLYWYRQTLGQGPEFLTYFQNEAQLEKSRLLSDRFSAERPKGSFSTLEIQRTEQGDSAMYLCATSGGITYEQYFGPGTRLTVT.

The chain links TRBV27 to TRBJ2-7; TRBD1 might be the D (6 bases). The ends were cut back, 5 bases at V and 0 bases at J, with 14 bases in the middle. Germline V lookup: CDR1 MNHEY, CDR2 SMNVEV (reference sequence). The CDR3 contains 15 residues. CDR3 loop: CASSPGQSFSYEQYF. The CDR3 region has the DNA TGTGCCAGCAGTCCAGGACAGAGCTTCTCCTACGAGCAGTACTTC.

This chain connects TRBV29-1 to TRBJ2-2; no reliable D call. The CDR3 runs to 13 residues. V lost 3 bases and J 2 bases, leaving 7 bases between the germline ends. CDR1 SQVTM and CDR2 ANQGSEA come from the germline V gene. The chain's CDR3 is CSVDSSNTGELFF. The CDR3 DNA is TGCAGCGTTGATTCTTCCAACACCGGGGAGCTGTTTTTT.

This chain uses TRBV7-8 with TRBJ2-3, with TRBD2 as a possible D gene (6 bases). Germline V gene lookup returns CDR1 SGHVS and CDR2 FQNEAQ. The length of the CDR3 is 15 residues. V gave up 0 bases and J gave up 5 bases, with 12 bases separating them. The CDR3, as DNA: TGTGCCAGCAGCTTAGCTTGGGGGGAGAGAGATACGCAGTATTTT. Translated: CASSLAWGERDTQYF.

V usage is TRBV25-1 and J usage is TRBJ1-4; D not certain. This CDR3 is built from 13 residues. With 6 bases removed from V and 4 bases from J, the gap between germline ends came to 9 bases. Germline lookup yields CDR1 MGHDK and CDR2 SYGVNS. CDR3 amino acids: CASSREFNEKLFF. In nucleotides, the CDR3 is TGTGCCAGCAGCCGGGAGTTTAATGAAAAACTGTTTTTT.

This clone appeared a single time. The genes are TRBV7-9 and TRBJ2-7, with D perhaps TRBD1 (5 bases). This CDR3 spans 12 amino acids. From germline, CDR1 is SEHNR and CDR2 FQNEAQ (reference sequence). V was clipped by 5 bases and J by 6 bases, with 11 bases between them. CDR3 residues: CASSPRVSEQYF. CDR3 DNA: TGTGCCAGCAGCCCCAGGGTTTCCGAGCAGTACTTC.

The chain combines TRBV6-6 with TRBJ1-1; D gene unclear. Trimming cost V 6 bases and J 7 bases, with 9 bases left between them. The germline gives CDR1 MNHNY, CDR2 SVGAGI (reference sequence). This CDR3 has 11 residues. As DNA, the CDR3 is TGTGCCAGCAGCTTGGACCTTGAAGCTTTCTTT. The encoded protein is CASSLDLEAFF.

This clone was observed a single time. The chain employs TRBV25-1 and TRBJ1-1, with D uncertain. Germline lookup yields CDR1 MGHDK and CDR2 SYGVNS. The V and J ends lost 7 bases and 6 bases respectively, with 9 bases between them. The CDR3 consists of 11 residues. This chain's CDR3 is CASMLGPEAFF. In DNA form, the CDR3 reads TGTGCCAGCATGCTAGGACCTGAAGCTTTCTTT.

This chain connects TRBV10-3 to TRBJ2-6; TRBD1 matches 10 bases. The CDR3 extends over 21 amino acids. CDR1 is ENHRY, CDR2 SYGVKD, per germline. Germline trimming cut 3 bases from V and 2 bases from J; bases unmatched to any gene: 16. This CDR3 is CAISESGVGDRGTPGANVLTF. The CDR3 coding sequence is TGTGCCATCAGTGAAAGTGGTGTTGGGGACAGGGGAACCCCTGGGGCCAACGTCCTGACTTTC.